Listed below are T cell receptor beta chains from one sample, sequenced in a study of blood T cell repertoires in COVID-19. Libraries were prepared by immunoSEQ multiplex PCR; TCRdb keeps only in-frame clonotypes and omits some of them. The table shows roughly 200,000 clones, with 80% to 85% occurring only once. Sequencing was carried out using peripheral blood. These receptors were collected from an elderly woman with COVID-19, enrolled during active disease. CDR3s include the opening cysteine and the closing phenylalanine or tryptophan. D genes are given only for firm matches. Clone size is given for some rows only: seen once, a few or many times, or a class if the clone is expanded.

clone size	D gene	V gene	J gene	CDR3 DNA	CDR3 protein
.	.	TRBV3-1/TRBV3-2	TRBJ1-2	TGTGCCAGCAGCCAAGGAGGCCTCGAAGAGTACTATGGCTACACCTTC	CASSQGGLEEYYGYTF
few	.	TRBV10-2	TRBJ1-1	TGCGCCAGCAGAGGGGAGGGGGGCCCTGAAGCTTTCTTT	CASRGEGGPEAFF
once	.	TRBV11-2	TRBJ2-2	TGTGCCAGCAGCTTGGGGAGATCGAACACCGGGGAGCTGTTTTTT	CASSLGRSNTGELFF
.	.	TRBV28	TRBJ2-1	TGTGCCAGCAGTCCAGGGTCCTACAATGAGCAGTTCTTC	CASSPGSYNEQFF
.	.	TRBV30	TRBJ1-1	TGTGCCTGGAATACAGGGCAATTTATGAACACTGAAGCTTTCTTT	CAWNTGQFMNTEAFF
.	TRBD1	TRBV30	TRBJ1-1	TGTGCCTGGAGCGACAGGGGCACTGAAGCTTTCTTT	CAWSDRGTEAFF
.	.	TRBV14	TRBJ1-2	TGTGCCAGCAGCCAATTAGTTCAAACAGGGTTCTATGGCTACACCTTC	CASSQLVQTGFYGYTF
.	.	TRBV25-1	TRBJ2-5	TGTGCCAGCAGTGAAGGGGGCAGGTCGGTTTGGGAGACCCAGTACTTC	CASSEGGRSVWETQYF
.	.	TRBV6-5	TRBJ2-5	TGTGCCAGCAGTCCAAGGGGGGGGTACGAGACCCAGTACTTC	CASSPRGGYETQYF
.	.	TRBV28	TRBJ1-1	TGTGCCAGCAACAAATACAGGAACACTGAAGCTTTCTTT	CASNKYRNTEAFF
few	.	TRBV5-1	TRBJ1-1	TGCGCCAGCAGCTTGGTGGGGCGGTATGAAGCTTTCTTT	CASSLVGRYEAFF
.	.	TRBV2	TRBJ1-2	TGTGCCAGCAGTTTACAGGGTCCTGGTGGCTACACCTTC	CASSLQGPGGYTF
few	TRBD1	TRBV28	TRBJ1-5	TGTGCCAGCAGTTTAGACAGGGGAGATCAGCCCCAGCATTTT	CASSLDRGDQPQHF
.	.	TRBV7-2	TRBJ2-5	TGTGCCAGCAGCCAGGCAGGTAGTCAGACCCAGTACTTC	CASSQAGSQTQYF
.	.	TRBV6-5	TRBJ2-3	TGTGCCAGCATCCCTAGGTCGCCCTCAGATACGCAGTATTTT	CASIPRSPSDTQYF
.	TRBD2	TRBV19	TRBJ2-5	TGTGCCAGTAGTTCCGGACTAGCGGGAGGAGAGACCCAGTACTTC	CASSSGLAGGETQYF
.	.	TRBV5-1	TRBJ2-2	TGCGCCAGCAGCTTGGCACAGGTACCCACCGGGGAGCTGTTTTTT	CASSLAQVPTGELFF